This entry features one TCR beta chain sequence. Its specificity is not known. Sequenced by immunoSEQ multiplex PCR; TCRdb stores in-frame clones only, minus some. The sample contains around 940,000 clones, approximately 80% of which appear only once. This record comes from a study of shared clonotypes between healthy human individuals. Study conclusions and caveats: A generally larger estimated richness was seen in naive subsets than in memory subsets. Non-shared clonotypes were found to have lower generation probabilities than the clonotypes that were shared by all four of the sorted-subset donors. Depth was large, yet rarefaction showed that sorted-subset sequencing was incomplete.

Donation came from healthy HIV-negative adults that had no recent acute infections or vaccinations. Trimming shortened V by 0 bases and J by 0 bases, and 9 bases separated the two germline ends. Germline V gene sequence: CDR1 SGHTA, CDR2 FQGNSA. CDR3 length: 16 amino acids. The chain links TRBV7-2 to TRBJ1-5; D is unclear. The sequencing sample was made of memory CD4+ T cells sorted from blood. Subset given: CD45RA-negative fraction. The TCR was taken from a man between 18 and 35 years old in good health. The chain's CDR3 is CASSLAQDPSNQPQHF. For the CDR3, the DNA is TGTGCCAGCAGCTTAGCGCAGGATCCTAGCAATCAGCCCCAGCATTTT. The full variable domain, in which reference TRBV7-2 and TRBJ1-5 provide the parts outside the CDR3, is GAGVSQSPSNKVTEKGKDVELRCDPISGHTALYWYRQSLGQGLEFLIYFQGNSAPDKSGLPSDRFSAERTGGSVSTLTIQRTQQEDSAVYLCASSLAQDPSNQPQHFGDGTRLSIL.